A selection of T cell receptor beta chains follows, all from one sample in a study of shared clonotypes between healthy human individuals. Clones were read by immunoSEQ multiplex PCR, and TCRdb kept only the in-frame ones, dropping some. The sample lists approximately 100,000 clones; 68% were seen once. The specimen was memory CD8+ T cells sorted from blood. The receptors stem from a woman aged 30 to 39 in good health. The CDR3 runs from the conserved cysteine through the conserved F or W. D genes are given only for firm matches. The size field is filled for only some rows; it gives once, few, many or a size class.

j_call clone_size v_call d_call cdr3_nt cdr3_aa
TRBJ1-2 NA TRBV6-5 NA TGTGCCAGCAGTGGACCCCACCGGGGCTACACCTTC CASSGPHRGYTF
TRBJ2-1 many TRBV25-1 NA TGTGCCAGCAGTGGGTCAAGAACGGATTACAATGAGCAGTTCTTC CASSGSRTDYNEQFF
TRBJ2-7 many TRBV25-1 TRBD1 TGTGCCAGCACGACAGGGGTGTACGAGCAGTACTTC CASTTGVYEQYF
TRBJ1-5 few TRBV27 NA TGTGCCAGCAGTGTCAATAGCAATCAGCCCCAGCATTTT CASSVNSNQPQHF
TRBJ2-4 few TRBV25-1 NA TGTGCCAGCAGGTCGGGACCGCCTAAAAACATTCAGTACTTC CASRSGPPKNIQYF
TRBJ2-7 NA TRBV10-2 NA TGCGCCAGCAGTGAGGGGGGGCGGTCCTACGAGCAGTACTTC CASSEGGRSYEQYF
TRBJ1-5 NA TRBV10-2 NA TGCGCCAGCACAGGGTTGGGTCAGCCCCAGCATTTT CASTGLGQPQHF
TRBJ2-7 NA TRBV4-2 TRBD2 TGTGCCAGCAGCCAAACAGGACTAGCGGGATTCACCTACGAGCAGTACTTC CASSQTGLAGFTYEQYF
TRBJ2-7 NA TRBV29-1 NA TGCAGCGTTGAAGCCGGAGGGACAGACCCCTACGAGCAGTACTTC CSVEAGGTDPYEQYF
TRBJ2-7 few TRBV11-2 NA TGTGCCAGCAGCTTAGATAGATACGAGCAGTACTTC CASSLDRYEQYF
TRBJ2-1 few TRBV7-8 NA TGTGCCAGCAGCTTATTACCAGAAAGCAATGAGCAGTTCTTC CASSLLPESNEQFF
TRBJ2-1 NA TRBV9 NA TGTGCCAGCAGCGAGCCCCTCCATTACAATGAGCAGTTCTTC CASSEPLHYNEQFF
TRBJ2-7 NA TRBV5-4 TRBD2 TGTGCCAGCAGCTTAGCTCCGGGACTAGCGGGAGGGAAGCAGTACTTC CASSLAPGLAGGKQYF
TRBJ2-3 few TRBV19 NA TGTGCCAGTAGTGTCCGGGACCCCCTCCCCACAGATACGCAGTATTTT CASSVRDPLPTDTQYF
TRBJ2-7 NA TRBV29-1 NA TGCAGCGCTACCGGGACGGATGCCTACGAGCAGTACTTC CSATGTDAYEQYF
TRBJ2-2 few TRBV4-2 NA TGTGCCAGCAGCCAAGATCTCCCAGCCGGGGAGCTGTTTTTT CASSQDLPAGELFF
TRBJ2-1 many TRBV4-1 TRBD1 TGCGCCAGCAGCCCTCGGACAGGGGGCATATATAATGAGCAGTTCTTC CASSPRTGGIYNEQFF
TRBJ2-3 NA TRBV9 TRBD2 TGTGCCAGCAGCGTAGCCCCTAGCGGGGATACGCAGTATTTT CASSVAPSGDTQYF
TRBJ2-3 NA TRBV6-1 TRBD2 TGTGCCAGCAGTGCCAGTAGCGGGGGGCCAGATACGCAGTATTTT CASSASSGGPDTQYF
TRBJ2-3 NA TRBV7-8 TRBD2 TGTGCCAGCAGCCGCAGAGCGGGAGGCACAGGCACAGATACGCAGTATTTT CASSRRAGGTGTDTQYF
TRBJ2-1 few TRBV2 NA TGTGCCAGCAGCGCCTTTAGTGAGCAGTTCTTC CASSAFSEQFF
TRBJ2-1 NA TRBV2 TRBD1 TGTGCCAGCAGTACCGGGACAGGGTACGATGAGCAGTTCTTC CASSTGTGYDEQFF
TRBJ1-1 NA TRBV5-1 NA TGCGCCAGTCAAAAGGGGGACACTGAAGCTTTCTTT CASQKGDTEAFF
TRBJ2-7 few TRBV18 NA TGTGCCAGCTCACCAGCCGGGGGTTTAGGCGAGCAGTACTTC CASSPAGGLGEQYF
TRBJ2-7 once TRBV7-6 TRBD2 TGTGCCAGCAGCTTCCCGGGGGAGGGAACCTACGAGCAGTACTTC CASSFPGEGTYEQYF
TRBJ1-1 once TRBV5-4 TRBD1 TGTGCCAGCAGCCGGACAGGCTCCGCCACTGAAGCTTTCTTT CASSRTGSATEAFF
TRBJ2-7 NA TRBV25-1 TRBD2 TGTGCCAGCAGTCAATCTTTAATCGGGACTAGCGGCGACGAGCAGTACTTC CASSQSLIGTSGDEQYF
TRBJ2-7 NA TRBV4-2 TRBD2 TGTGCCAGCAGCCAGGGGGTAGCGGGAGAGGGCGAGCAGTACTTC CASSQGVAGEGEQYF